This entry is about one TCR beta chain. What it binds is unknown. Regarding time point: patch test 1, 2 weeks after DPC sensitization. Treatment described: therapeutic diphenylcyclopropenone sensitization with weekly scalp DPC. Alopecia patients deemed DPC-suitable, aged 18 to 70, excluding pregnancy. Unfractionated whole blood yielded total RNA. The data originate from a study of human T cells and chemical hapten exposure. Regarding the study as a whole: There was alopecia in the donors, so their immune response may differ from that of healthy people.

MiXCR, applied by TCRdb to the RACE reads, yields one record per CDR3 protein. This sample has 180,000 or so distinct CDR3 sequences, with 20% to 25% found just once. Unmatched junction bases numbered 11, after V lost 2 bases and J lost 5 bases. The CDR3 runs to 17 residues. Germline assignment: CDR1 SGDLS and CDR2 YYNGEE. The receptor's source is a woman aged 50 to 65 with alopecia areata. Some clones in this sample may be carry-over from other donors' samples. This chain uses TRBV9 with TRBJ2-1, with TRBD1 matching 9 bases. Sequencing was performed on whole blood, taken in connection with sensitization to the hapten diphenylcyclopropenone (DPC). CDR3 sequence reads: CASSVRGQGGRNNEQFF. DNA of the CDR3: TGTGCCAGCAGCGTCCGGGGACAGGGAGGGAGAAACAATGAGCAGTTCTTC.